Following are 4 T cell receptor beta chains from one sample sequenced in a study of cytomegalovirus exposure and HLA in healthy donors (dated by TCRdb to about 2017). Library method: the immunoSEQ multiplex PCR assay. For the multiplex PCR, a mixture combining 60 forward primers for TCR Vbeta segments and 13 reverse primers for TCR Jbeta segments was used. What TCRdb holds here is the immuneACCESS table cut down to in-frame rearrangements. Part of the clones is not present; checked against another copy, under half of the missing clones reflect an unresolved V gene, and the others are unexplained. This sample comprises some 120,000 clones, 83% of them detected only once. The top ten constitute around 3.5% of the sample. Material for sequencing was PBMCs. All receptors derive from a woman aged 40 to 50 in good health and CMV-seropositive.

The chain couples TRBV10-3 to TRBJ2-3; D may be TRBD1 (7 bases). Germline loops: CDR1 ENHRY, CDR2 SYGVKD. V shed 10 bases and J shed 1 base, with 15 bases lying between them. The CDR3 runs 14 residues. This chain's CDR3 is CATATGEGTDTQYF. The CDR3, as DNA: TGTGCCACAGCAACAGGGGAGGGCACAGATACGCAGTATTTT.

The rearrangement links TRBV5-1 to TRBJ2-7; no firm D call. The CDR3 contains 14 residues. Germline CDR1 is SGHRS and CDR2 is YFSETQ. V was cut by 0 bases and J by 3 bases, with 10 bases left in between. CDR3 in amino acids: CASSLGLNRYEQYF. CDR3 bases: TGCGCCAGCAGCTTGGGACTTAACCGCTACGAGCAGTACTTC.

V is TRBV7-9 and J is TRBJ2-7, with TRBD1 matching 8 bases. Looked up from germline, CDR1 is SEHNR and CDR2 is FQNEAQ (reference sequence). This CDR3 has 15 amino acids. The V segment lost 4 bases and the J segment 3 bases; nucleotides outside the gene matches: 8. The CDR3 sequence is CASSSPGQARYEQYF. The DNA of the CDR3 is TGTGCCAGCAGCTCCCCGGGACAGGCCCGCTACGAGCAGTACTTC.

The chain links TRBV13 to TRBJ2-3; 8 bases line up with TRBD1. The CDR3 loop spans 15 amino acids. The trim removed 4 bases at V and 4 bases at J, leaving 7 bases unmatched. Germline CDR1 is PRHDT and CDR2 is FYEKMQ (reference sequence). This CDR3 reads CASSSRAQGADTQYF. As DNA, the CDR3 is TGTGCCAGCAGCTCCAGGGCACAGGGGGCAGATACGCAGTATTTT.